These T cell receptor beta chains were read from a single sample in a study of technical replicates of blood from several donors. Assay: immunoSEQ multiplex PCR; the TCRdb copy retains only in-frame clones and omits some. This repertoire shows tens of thousands of clones, approximately 94% found once; its top ten account for under 0.3%. Sequenced material: T cells isolated from PBMCs. The receptors come from a human donor in good health. The conserved cysteine and the conserved F or W are not part of the CDR3 here. Not every row has a clone size; where given, it reads once, few, many or a size class.

v_call: TRBV9; j_call: TRBJ1-4; clone_size: NA; cdr3_aa: ASSVGHLNEKLF
v_call: TRBV7-9; j_call: TRBJ2-5; clone_size: NA; cdr3_aa: ASSFRTSGQETQY
v_call: TRBV6-1; j_call: TRBJ1-4; clone_size: NA; cdr3_aa: ASSEWRTTKAV
v_call: TRBV7-9; j_call: TRBJ1-1; clone_size: NA; cdr3_aa: ASSSTGNSNTEAF
v_call: TRBV21-1; j_call: TRBJ2-7; clone_size: NA; cdr3_aa: ARMSMYRSYEQY
v_call: TRBV27; j_call: TRBJ2-1; clone_size: once; cdr3_aa: ASSWGQGAGVANEQF
v_call: TRBV5-6; j_call: TRBJ1-2; clone_size: NA; cdr3_aa: ASSPAGDRGAYGYT
v_call: TRBV5-4; j_call: TRBJ1-1; clone_size: NA; cdr3_aa: ASSFGQYTEAF
v_call: TRBV5-4; j_call: TRBJ2-7; clone_size: NA; cdr3_aa: ASSTKRDLYEQY
v_call: TRBV7-9; j_call: TRBJ2-7; clone_size: once; cdr3_aa: ASSLGLAGQKMYEQY
v_call: TRBV6-6; j_call: TRBJ1-1; clone_size: NA; cdr3_aa: ASSYPQGPMNTEAF
v_call: TRBV6-1; j_call: TRBJ1-5; clone_size: NA; cdr3_aa: ASRILQGKVQPQH
v_call: TRBV18; j_call: TRBJ2-7; clone_size: NA; cdr3_aa: ASSPGQKGYEQY
v_call: TRBV7-8; j_call: TRBJ1-1; clone_size: NA; cdr3_aa: ASSTGQGFDEAF
v_call: TRBV28; j_call: TRBJ2-1; clone_size: NA; cdr3_aa: ASIYENEQF
v_call: TRBV5-1; j_call: TRBJ1-2; clone_size: NA; cdr3_aa: ASSSPQGYGYT
v_call: TRBV30; j_call: TRBJ2-7; clone_size: NA; cdr3_aa: AWGDRLTYEQY
v_call: TRBV9; j_call: TRBJ2-7; clone_size: NA; cdr3_aa: ASSVGGSGRRHEQY
v_call: TRBV19; j_call: TRBJ2-7; clone_size: NA; cdr3_aa: ASSRRQDLGRTYEQY
v_call: TRBV5-6; j_call: TRBJ1-2; clone_size: NA; cdr3_aa: ASSLSGGYT
v_call: TRBV7-9; j_call: TRBJ2-7; clone_size: once; cdr3_aa: ASSLLQNEQY
v_call: TRBV5-1; j_call: TRBJ1-1; clone_size: few; cdr3_aa: ASSLDGTANTEAF
v_call: TRBV28; j_call: TRBJ1-2; clone_size: NA; cdr3_aa: ASSLWDRDYGYT
v_call: TRBV11-3; j_call: TRBJ2-2; clone_size: once; cdr3_aa: ASSLGGVRELF
v_call: TRBV6-1; j_call: TRBJ1-6; clone_size: once; cdr3_aa: ASSDINSPLH
v_call: TRBV11-2; j_call: TRBJ2-1; clone_size: NA; cdr3_aa: ASSLTANEQF
v_call: TRBV4-2; j_call: TRBJ2-1; clone_size: once; cdr3_aa: ASSQDYYNEQF
v_call: TRBV7-9; j_call: TRBJ1-1; clone_size: NA; cdr3_aa: ASSFNRGANTEAF
v_call: TRBV5-1; j_call: TRBJ1-1; clone_size: NA; cdr3_aa: ASSGRGNTEAF
v_call: TRBV7-9; j_call: TRBJ2-3; clone_size: NA; cdr3_aa: ASSISGGAVDTQY
v_call: TRBV14; j_call: TRBJ1-2; clone_size: NA; cdr3_aa: ASSQDLGQGYGYT
v_call: TRBV7-9; j_call: TRBJ1-6; clone_size: NA; cdr3_aa: ASSTDTTGRYSPLH
v_call: TRBV18; j_call: TRBJ2-7; clone_size: NA; cdr3_aa: ASSPGTGPYEQY
v_call: TRBV27; j_call: TRBJ1-5; clone_size: NA; cdr3_aa: ASSSSWGGVQPQH
v_call: TRBV5-1; j_call: TRBJ1-1; clone_size: once; cdr3_aa: ASSTQGNTEAF
v_call: TRBV7-2; j_call: TRBJ1-1; clone_size: once; cdr3_aa: ASSLVPIVTEAF
v_call: TRBV19; j_call: TRBJ2-1; clone_size: NA; cdr3_aa: ASSPGQASNEQF
v_call: TRBV11-3; j_call: TRBJ1-1; clone_size: NA; cdr3_aa: ASSLIKSSSREAF
v_call: TRBV28; j_call: TRBJ1-1; clone_size: NA; cdr3_aa: ASSLSAGATEAF
v_call: TRBV10-3; j_call: TRBJ1-1; clone_size: NA; cdr3_aa: AIRSGGGTEAF
v_call: TRBV19; j_call: TRBJ2-2; clone_size: NA; cdr3_aa: ASSTQVNTGELF
v_call: TRBV6-1; j_call: TRBJ2-7; clone_size: NA; cdr3_aa: ATWDTSYEQY
v_call: TRBV25-1; j_call: TRBJ2-3; clone_size: NA; cdr3_aa: ASSETTGDDDTDTQY
v_call: TRBV5-4; j_call: TRBJ2-1; clone_size: NA; cdr3_aa: ASSLAGFSEIL
v_call: TRBV14; j_call: TRBJ1-4; clone_size: once; cdr3_aa: ASSPGTVSEKLF
v_call: TRBV18; j_call: TRBJ1-1; clone_size: NA; cdr3_aa: ASSPEPGLDTEAF
v_call: TRBV29-1; j_call: TRBJ1-3; clone_size: NA; cdr3_aa: SVDRGNTIY
v_call: TRBV30; j_call: TRBJ1-3; clone_size: NA; cdr3_aa: AWGGGVGGNTIY
v_call: TRBV27; j_call: TRBJ1-4; clone_size: NA; cdr3_aa: ASSDLGTGREEKLF
v_call: TRBV7-3; j_call: TRBJ2-1; clone_size: NA; cdr3_aa: ASSPSGVGIEQF
v_call: TRBV7-9; j_call: TRBJ1-2; clone_size: NA; cdr3_aa: ASSLYGQGYYGYT
v_call: TRBV2; j_call: TRBJ2-2; clone_size: NA; cdr3_aa: ASSEVAVSGELF
v_call: TRBV5-6; j_call: TRBJ2-4; clone_size: NA; cdr3_aa: ASSLSGTKNIQY
v_call: TRBV11-3; j_call: TRBJ2-3; clone_size: once; cdr3_aa: ASSFRQALTPDLDTQY
v_call: TRBV9; j_call: TRBJ2-3; clone_size: NA; cdr3_aa: ASSVRSTDTQY
v_call: TRBV11-3; j_call: TRBJ1-1; clone_size: NA; cdr3_aa: ASSHPMAAEAF
v_call: TRBV5-6; j_call: TRBJ1-4; clone_size: NA; cdr3_aa: ASSPVRSYTNEKLF
v_call: TRBV19; j_call: TRBJ1-5; clone_size: NA; cdr3_aa: ASSSNDGLQPQH
v_call: TRBV2; j_call: TRBJ1-5; clone_size: NA; cdr3_aa: ASSRDRGDNQPQH
v_call: TRBV7-9; j_call: TRBJ1-1; clone_size: NA; cdr3_aa: ASSLAGLTGGAF